This is a list of T cell receptor beta chains from one sample in a study of siplizumab effects on memory and regulatory T cells. These receptors' targets are unknown. TCRdb keeps only in-frame clones here, not all; method: immunoSEQ multiplex PCR. The sample includes some 7,800 clones, less than 45% seen only once; the top ten take roughly 5%. Sample: CFSE-low (dividing) CD8+ T cells sorted from an allogeneic mixed lymphocyte reaction. The receptors here all came from a human donor in good health; the cells came from an allogeneic mixed lymphocyte reaction. The CDR3 runs from the conserved cysteine through the conserved F or W. D genes are given only for firm matches. Only some rows state a clone size, as once, few, many or a class for expanded clones.

J gene	V gene	clone size	D gene	CDR3 DNA	CDR3 protein
TRBJ2-4	TRBV19	medium-sized	TRBD2	TGTGCCAGTAGTATCTCACTCTACGGACTAGCGGGAGGAAACATTCAGTACTTC	CASSISLYGLAGGNIQYF
TRBJ2-7	TRBV5-8	-	-	TGTGCCAGCAGCCTTGGTACCCTCGAGCAGTACTTC	CASSLGTLEQYF
TRBJ2-2	TRBV6-5	-	-	TGTGCCAGCAGCCTATATGCGAACACCGGGGAGCTGTTTTTT	CASSLYANTGELFF
TRBJ2-7	TRBV6-5	-	TRBD1	TGTGCCAGCAGTTACTCGATTAGGACAGGGGGCGAGCAGTACTTC	CASSYSIRTGGEQYF
TRBJ2-1	TRBV28	few	-	TGTGCCAGCAGCTCTATGGGCTACGACCACAATGAGCAGTTCTTC	CASSSMGYDHNEQFF
TRBJ2-7	TRBV4-3	-	TRBD2	TGCGCCAGCAGCCAGGGACTAGCGGGGAACTACGAGCAGTACTTC	CASSQGLAGNYEQYF
TRBJ2-7	TRBV7-2	-	TRBD2	TGTGCCAGCAGCCCAGGGCCGGCGGGGAGGGTCTACGAGCAGTACTTC	CASSPGPAGRVYEQYF
TRBJ2-3	TRBV19	-	-	TGTGCCAGTAGTATCTTGGCCAGAAGCACAGATACGCAGTATTTT	CASSILARSTDTQYF
TRBJ2-6	TRBV5-1	hyperexpanded	-	TGCGCCATTGGCCACTCCTCTGGGGCCAACGTCCTGACTTTC	CAIGHSSGANVLTF
TRBJ2-3	TRBV19	medium-sized	-	TGTGCCAGTAGGCAGGGGTTAGATACGCAGTATTTT	CASRQGLDTQYF
TRBJ2-3	TRBV7-6	few	TRBD1	TGTGCCAGCAGCTTAGTAGACAGGGCGACAGATACGCAGTATTTT	CASSLVDRATDTQYF
TRBJ2-2	TRBV7-9	few	-	TGTGCCAGCCGCACCGGGGCGCAAGGGTCTCGCGGGGAGCTGTTTTTT	CASRTGAQGSRGELFF
TRBJ1-2	TRBV29-1	-	-	TGCAGCGTTGAAGAGCAGGAGTGGTCGTATGGCTACACCTTC	CSVEEQEWSYGYTF
TRBJ2-2	TRBV19	medium-sized	-	TGTGCCAGTAGTATTTGGGGGATCCAAACCGGGGAGCTGTTTTTT	CASSIWGIQTGELFF
TRBJ2-1	TRBV11-2	medium-sized	-	TGTGCCAGCAGCTATAGTGTTTCGTACAATGAGCAGTTCTTC	CASSYSVSYNEQFF
TRBJ2-7	TRBV7-9	few	-	TGTGCCAGCAGCTTAATTTCCCACGAGCAGTACTTC	CASSLISHEQYF
TRBJ2-7	TRBV9	few	-	TGTGCCAGCAGCGTAGGGACTGGGACCTACGAGCAGTACTTC	CASSVGTGTYEQYF
TRBJ2-7	TRBV28	few	-	TGTGCCAGCATCGCCCCCGGGGAGAGCTACGAGCAGTACTTC	CASIAPGESYEQYF
TRBJ2-7	TRBV27	medium-sized	-	TGTGCCAGCAGTTTAACCCCGGCCGCCTGGTACGAGCAGTACTTC	CASSLTPAAWYEQYF
TRBJ1-1	TRBV6-5	medium-sized	TRBD1	TGTGCCAGCAGTTACGGGACAGGGGGGAATACTGAAGCTTTCTTT	CASSYGTGGNTEAFF
TRBJ2-7	TRBV29-1	-	TRBD2	TGCAGCGGGACTAGCGGGACGGGGGAGCAGTACTTC	CSGTSGTGEQYF
TRBJ1-6	TRBV30	-	TRBD1	TGTGCCTGGAGGGTTTCCGGACAGGGGTACTCACCCCTCCACTTT	CAWRVSGQGYSPLHF
TRBJ2-2	TRBV30	medium-sized	-	TGTGCCTGGAGTGTTGGCCATCGCGGGGAGCTGTTTTTT	CAWSVGHRGELFF
TRBJ2-7	TRBV7-6	medium-sized	-	TGTGCCAGCAGCTTAGAGGCCAGGCGAAACTACGAGCAGTACTTC	CASSLEARRNYEQYF
TRBJ2-1	TRBV27	-	TRBD2	TGTGCCAGCAAAGGACTAGCGGGAGGGCCCCACAATGAGCAGTTCTTC	CASKGLAGGPHNEQFF
TRBJ2-3	TRBV19	few	TRBD1	TGTGCCAGTAGTATAGATGGAGGGACAGGGGTTTCAGATACGCAGTATTTT	CASSIDGGTGVSDTQYF
TRBJ1-1	TRBV5-6	few	-	TGTGCCAGCCCTCTAGAGGGGGAGAACACTGAAGCTTTCTTT	CASPLEGENTEAFF
TRBJ2-3	TRBV9	-	-	TGTGCCAGCAGCGTAGAGCCAGACACAGATACGCAGTATTTT	CASSVEPDTDTQYF
TRBJ2-1	TRBV27	few	-	TGTGCCAGCAGTTTATCTTGGCCTACTACGGATGAGCAGTTCTTC	CASSLSWPTTDEQFF
TRBJ2-5	TRBV4-2	-	TRBD1	TGTGCCAGCAGCCAAGTTTGGGGACAGACACAAGAGACCCAGTACTTC	CASSQVWGQTQETQYF
TRBJ2-1	TRBV27	many	-	TGTGCCAGCAGTTGGGGACCATACAATGAGCAGTTCTTC	CASSWGPYNEQFF
TRBJ2-7	TRBV19	medium-sized	-	TGTGCCAGTAGTCCCGGCGGAGGGCCCTACGAGCAGTACTTC	CASSPGGGPYEQYF
TRBJ2-3	TRBV28	-	TRBD2	TGTGCCAGCAGTTTAGGGGACGGGACTACCATAATCCGCTTTAGTACAGATACGCAGTATTTT	CASSLGDGTTIIRFSTDTQYF
TRBJ1-5	TRBV28	-	-	TGTGCCAGCAGTCCCGCCGGGACATTGAGCAATCAGCCCCAGCATTTT	CASSPAGTLSNQPQHF
TRBJ2-7	TRBV11-1	medium-sized	-	TGTGCCAGCAGCTTAGTCATCAACGAGCAGTACTTC	CASSLVINEQYF
TRBJ2-1	TRBV4-1	-	-	TGCGCCAGCAGCCACACTAGTTCAGAGTACAATGAGCAGTTCTTC	CASSHTSSEYNEQFF
TRBJ2-7	TRBV5-5	-	TRBD1	TGTGCCAGCAGCTGGGGACAGGGCGAGCAGTACTTC	CASSWGQGEQYF
TRBJ2-5	TRBV7-9	few	TRBD1	TGTGCCGGGACAGGGCGGGCCCAAGAGACCCAGTACTTC	CAGTGRAQETQYF
TRBJ1-1	TRBV7-9	-	-	TGTGCTAGCAGCTTAGCGTACAACACTGAAGCTTTCTTT	CASSLAYNTEAFF
TRBJ2-7	TRBV5-4	-	-	TGTGCCAGCAGCTTACCGGCCACCGGCGAGCAGTACTTC	CASSLPATGEQYF
TRBJ1-1	TRBV6-6	-	TRBD1	TGTGCCAGCAGTTACGGGACAGGGGGGAATACTGAAGCTTTCTTT	CASSYGTGGNTEAFF
TRBJ1-6	TRBV4-3	-	-	TGCGCCAGCAGCCAAGGGTCAGGAACTTCACCCCTCCACTTT	CASSQGSGTSPLHF
TRBJ2-2	TRBV19	few	-	TGTGCCAGTAGTATTGGTCCTAGCTACTACTCCGGGGAGCTGTTTTTT	CASSIGPSYYSGELFF
TRBJ1-1	TRBV5-1	-	-	TGCGCCAGCAAGGGAGTGAACACTGAAGCTTTCTTT	CASKGVNTEAFF
TRBJ1-5	TRBV28	medium-sized	TRBD1	TGTGCCAGCAGCCCTGAGAGACAGGGACCCAATCAGCCCCAGCATTTT	CASSPERQGPNQPQHF
TRBJ2-1	TRBV19	-	TRBD1	TGTGCCAGTAGTTGGGACAGGGTGAATGAGCAGTTCTTC	CASSWDRVNEQFF
TRBJ2-7	TRBV7-9	few	TRBD2	TGTGCCAGCAGCTTAGCGGGACTAGCGGGCAGTTCCTACGAGCAGTACTTC	CASSLAGLAGSSYEQYF
TRBJ1-1	TRBV19	few	-	TGTGCCAGTAAGGGGGGGCTTCTTATGAACACTGAAGCTTTCTTT	CASKGGLLMNTEAFF